The next 24 T cell receptor beta chains were all read from a single sample in a study of cytomegalovirus exposure and HLA in healthy donors (dated by TCRdb to between 2016 and 2019). Libraries were made using the immunoSEQ multiplex PCR assay. For the multiplex PCR, a mixture combining 60 forward primers for TCR Vbeta segments and 13 reverse primers for TCR Jbeta segments was used. Sourced from immuneACCESS, this table was stored by TCRdb with only in-frame sequences that have V and J called. A share of the clones is absent; for the studies checked, an unresolved V gene accounts for under half, and the remainder has no known explanation. The sample has about 180,000 clones on record, 77% of them singletons. In total, the top ten clones hold roughly 3.6% of the sample. Material for sequencing was PBMCs. The receptors derive from a woman aged 60 to 75 in good health and CMV-seropositive.

The V call is TRBV5-5, the J call TRBJ2-5, with 7 positions matching TRBD1. V shed 3 bases, J shed 4 bases, and the junction held 6 bases outside the gene matches. The CDR3 is 14 amino acids. Germline lookup yields CDR1 SGHKS and CDR2 YYEKEE (reference sequence). As DNA, the CDR3 is TGTGCCAGCAGCTCCGGGACAGTCGTAGAGACCCAGTACTTC. Translating it yields CASSSGTVVETQYF.

This clone was counted a few times. This chain links TRBV19 with TRBJ1-5; TRBD1 might be the D (5 bases). With 7 bases removed from V and 5 bases from J, the gap between germline ends came to 18 bases. CDR3 length equals 15 residues. CDR1 and CDR2 (germline): LNHDA, SQIVND (reference sequence). The CDR3, as DNA: TGTGCCAGTACCGAGGGAGGCAGGGTCGATCAGCCCCAGCATTTT. Encoded protein: CASTEGGRVDQPQHF.

The chain employs TRBV19 and TRBJ1-1; tentatively, D is TRBD1 (6 bases). The ends were cut back, 3 bases at V and 1 base at J, with 12 bases in the middle. The CDR3 is 15 residues long. The germline CDR1 and CDR2 sequences are LNHDA and SQIVND (reference sequence). This CDR3 is CASSIRGAGNTEAFF. CDR3 DNA: TGTGCCAGTAGTATTCGGGGGGCAGGGAACACTGAAGCTTTCTTT.

This chain uses TRBV5-1 with TRBJ2-7, with 8 bases aligning to TRBD2. Germline V gives CDR1 SGHRS, CDR2 YFSETQ. The CDR3 runs to 14 residues. The ends lost 4 bases at V and 2 bases at J; junction bases unmatched: 5. CDR3 DNA sequence: TGCGCCAGCAGCACAACTAGCGGCCCCTACGAGCAGTACTTC. As protein: CASSTTSGPYEQYF.

The chain carries TRBV2 and TRBJ2-2, with 7 bases fitting TRBD1. The V gene's germline CDR1 is SNHLY and CDR2 FYNNEI. V trimming: 6 bases; J trimming: 5 bases; junction bases outside the gene matches: 6. This CDR3 spans 14 amino acids. The CDR3 sequence is CASRYRGQTGELFF. The CDR3 DNA follows: TGTGCCAGCAGATACAGGGGACAAACCGGGGAGCTGTTTTTT.

This sequence joins TRBV7-3 and TRBJ1-2; maybe TRBD1 (5 bases). V lost 2 bases and J lost 8, with 15 bases in between. The length of the CDR3 is 14 residues. Germline V gene lookup returns CDR1 SGHTA and CDR2 FQGTGA. CDR3 nucleotides: TGTGCCAGCAGCTTATCGGGGGGGGGAGAAGGCTACACCTTC. Encoded protein: CASSLSGGGEGYTF.

Regarding this clone: The sample has other DNA sequences that encode this CDR3 too. V usage is TRBV28 and J usage is TRBJ2-7; D gene unclear. The V end lost 8 bases, the J end lost 3 bases, and 17 bases lay between the germline ends. Germline V gives CDR1 MDHEN, CDR2 SYDVKM. The CDR3 length is 14 residues. The CDR3 here is CASLRQVGIYEQYF. The CDR3 nucleotides read TGTGCCAGCCTCCGTCAGGTAGGAATCTACGAGCAGTACTTC. Together with reference TRBV28 and TRBJ2-7, the CDR3 gives the full variable domain: DVKVTQSSRYLVKRTGEKVFLECVQDMDHENMFWYRQDPGLGLRLIYFSYDVKMKEKGDIPEGYSVSREKKERFSLILESASTNQTSMYLCASLRQVGIYEQYFGPGTRLTVT.

J is TRBJ2-7 and V is TRBV6-5; a possible D gene is TRBD2 (6 bases). The CDR3 has 14 residues. CDR1 and CDR2 (germline): MNHEY, SVGAGI. The germline V and J ends were trimmed by 0 bases and 3 bases, with 9 bases remaining between them. This CDR3 is CASSYSGTYYEQYF. The CDR3 nucleotides read TGTGCCAGCAGTTACTCCGGGACTTACTACGAGCAGTACTTC.

V is TRBV19 and J is TRBJ1-3; D remains unclear. Germline CDR1 reads LNHDA; CDR2 reads SQIVND (reference sequence). This CDR3 is 15 amino acids long. The V end lost 8 bases, the J end lost 0 bases, and 14 bases lay between the germline ends. CDR3 region: CASSTPGSSGNTIYF. In DNA form, the CDR3 reads TGTGCCAGTTCTACCCCGGGATCCTCTGGAAACACCATATATTTT.

This clone was detected only a few times. J is TRBJ1-1 and V is TRBV28; the D is unclear. Germline CDR1 is MDHEN and CDR2 is SYDVKM. This CDR3 spans 12 amino acids. Trimming took off 3 bases at V and 4 bases at J, with 6 bases between the two ends. CDR3 nucleotide sequence: TGTGCCAGCAGTTTGGCCGCCACTGAAGCTTTCTTT. Its protein is CASSLAATEAFF. Full variable domain (rest looked up from reference TRBV28 and TRBJ1-1): DVKVTQSSRYLVKRTGEKVFLECVQDMDHENMFWYRQDPGLGLRLIYFSYDVKMKEKGDIPEGYSVSREKKERFSLILESASTNQTSMYLCASSLAATEAFFGQGTRLTVV.

This clone has a handful of counts. It may be a read error: a sequence one base away is much more abundant. The V and J genes are TRBV6-1 and TRBJ2-3; 12 bases match TRBD2. Germline CDR1 is MNHNS and CDR2 is SASEGT. V shed 4 bases, J shed 5 bases, and the junction held 13 bases outside the gene matches. The CDR3 has 18 residues. In DNA form, the CDR3 reads TGTGCCAGCAGTGTCCAACCCTTCCAGACTAGCGGGAGAGATACGCAGTATTTT. Its protein is CASSVQPFQTSGRDTQYF.

V is TRBV27 and J is TRBJ1-2; 8 nucleotides line up with TRBD1. Unmatched junction bases numbered 9, after V lost 6 bases and J lost 6 bases. Germline assignment: CDR1 MNHEY and CDR2 SMNVEV (reference sequence). The CDR3 has 14 residues. The CDR3 is CASRPPGQENGYTF. CDR3 coding DNA: TGTGCCAGCAGACCGCCGGGACAGGAAAATGGCTACACCTTC.

This rearrangement joins TRBV30 to TRBJ2-3; unclear D gene. The V and J ends lost 4 bases and 5 bases respectively, with 4 bases between them. Germline assignment: CDR1 GTSNPN and CDR2 SVGIG (reference sequence). This CDR3 comprises 10 residues. CDR3 DNA: TGTGCCTGGAAGCGAGATACGCAGTATTTT. This gives the protein CAWKRDTQYF.

The chain couples TRBV27 to TRBJ2-3; 9 bases are a match to TRBD1. V trimming: 3 bases; J trimming: 4 bases; junction bases outside the gene matches: 11. Germline CDR1 reads MNHEY; CDR2 reads SMNVEV (reference sequence). This CDR3 has 17 residues. CDR3 amino acids: CASSFTPQGARSDTQYF. Here the CDR3 DNA reads TGTGCCAGCAGTTTCACTCCACAGGGGGCGCGTTCAGATACGCAGTATTTT.

The chain recombines TRBV4-2 with TRBJ2-1; 9 bases match TRBD1. The J segment lost 8 bases and the V segment lost 4 bases, leaving 9 bases of the junction unmatched. The CDR3 is 15 amino acids. Germline V gives CDR1 LGHNA, CDR2 YNFKEQ. CDR3 sequence: CASSPGQGREDEQFF. The CDR3 bases are TGTGCCAGCAGCCCAGGACAGGGGAGGGAAGATGAGCAGTTCTTC.

This sequence joins TRBV5-6 and TRBJ2-4; D unclear. The CDR3 runs 15 residues. CDR1 SGHDT and CDR2 YYEEEE come from the germline V gene. The V gene lost 0 bases and the J gene lost 1 base, with 8 bases spanning the gap. The CDR3 here is CASSLVEAAKNIQYF. The CDR3 bases are TGTGCCAGCAGCTTGGTTGAAGCGGCCAAAAACATTCAGTACTTC.

The rearrangement uses TRBV21-1 and TRBJ2-2; the D call of TRBD1 is as the table states it, not checked on the DNA. TRBV21-1 is a recognized pseudogene. The length of the CDR3 is 18 residues. CDR3 nucleotides: TGTGCCAGCAGCAAACAGGCCGGACAGGGGGTAACCACCGGGGAGCTGTTTTTT. This gives the protein CASSKQAGQGVTTGELFF.

This clone has more than one count but fewer than ten. The rearrangement links TRBV12-2 to TRBJ2-7; no DNA check was done on the table's D call, TRBD2. TRBV12-2 is a pseudogene segment. The CDR3 length is 16 residues. DNA for the CDR3: TGTGCAAGTCGCTTACCGGTCGGTTTCCCATCCTGCGAGCAGTACTTC. It is translated as CASRLPVGFPSCEQYF.

The V call is TRBV6-1, the J call TRBJ1-2; maybe TRBD1 (6 bases). The CDR3 is 15 amino acids. CDR1 and CDR2 from the germline V gene are MNHNS and SASEGT. The V end lost 4 bases, the J end lost 8 bases, and 20 bases lay between the germline ends. CDR3 loop: CASSVDRGALGGYTF. CDR3 DNA: TGTGCCAGCAGTGTTGACCGGGGGGCGCTTGGCGGCTACACCTTC.

The genes are TRBV11-1 and TRBJ2-3; 10 bases match TRBD2. Germline V gene data show CDR1 as SGHAT and CDR2 as FQDESV (reference sequence). Unmatched junction bases numbered 13, after V lost 7 bases and J lost 3 bases. The CDR3 covers 17 residues. CDR3: CASTADGGLATTDTQYF. The CDR3 nucleotides read TGTGCCAGCACCGCGGATGGGGGACTAGCGACGACAGATACGCAGTATTTT. Looking up the rest from reference TRBV11-1 and TRBJ2-3 gives the full variable domain: EAEVAQSPRYKITEKSQAVAFWCDPISGHATLYWYRQILGQGPELLVQFQDESVVDDSQLPKDRFSAERLKGVDSTLKIQPAELGDSAMYLCASTADGGLATTDTQYFGPGTRLTVL.

The gene calls are TRBV10-3 and TRBJ2-7, with TRBD2 matching over 11 bases. This CDR3 contains 16 residues. The germline V gene has CDR1 ENHRY and CDR2 SYGVKD. V was pared by 4 bases and J by 3 bases, with 8 bases of the junction left unmatched. The CDR3 is CAISGVAGGPGYEQYF. CDR3 DNA sequence: TGTGCCATCAGTGGCGTAGCGGGAGGGCCGGGCTACGAGCAGTACTTC.

The chain joins TRBV14 to TRBJ1-5, with 8 bases aligning to TRBD1. This CDR3 is built from 14 residues. From germline, CDR1 is SGHDN and CDR2 FVKESK. J gave up 4 bases and V 6 bases, and 5 bases lay outside the gene matches. The CDR3 region has the DNA TGTGCCAGCAGTCGGACAGGGTTGAATCAGCCCCAGCATTTT. Its protein product is CASSRTGLNQPQHF. Combining the CDR3 with reference TRBV14 and TRBJ1-5 gives the whole variable domain EAGVTQFPSHSVIEKGQTVTLRCDPISGHDNLYWYRRVMGKEIKFLLHFVKESKQDESGMPNNRFLAERTGGTYSTLKVQPAELEDSGVYFCASSRTGLNQPQHFGDGTRLSIL.

The CDR3 protein is CASGGDSSGNTIYF. Written as DNA, the CDR3 is TGTGCCAGCGGTGGGGACAGCTCTGGAAACACCATATATTTT. The chain uses TRBV28 and TRBJ1-3; 7 bases fit TRBD1. This CDR3 has 14 amino acids. Looked up from germline, CDR1 is MDHEN and CDR2 is SYDVKM. The ends lost 8 bases at V and 0 bases at J; junction bases unmatched: 4.

In nucleotides, the CDR3 is TGCGCCAGCAGTGACGGACAGGGGGCGTACACTGAAGCTTTCTTT. The encoded protein is CASSDGQGAYTEAFF. The rearrangement uses TRBV5-1 and TRBJ1-1, with 11 bases fitting TRBD1. Germline CDR1 and CDR2: SGHRS and YFSETQ. Trimming removed 5 bases from V and 3 bases from J; junction bases left unmatched: 6. This CDR3 comprises 15 residues.